The entry that follows covers one T cell receptor (beta chain) sequence. The antigen is unknown. Carried by the TCR beta cDNA libraries were unique molecular identifiers. TCRdb reanalysed the PCR reads using MiXCR and keeps one entry per CDR3 protein. The data contain roughly 400,000 distinct CDR3 sequences, over 30% of them singletons. This sample stems from a study of post-analysis software for immune sequencing data. General study points: Patients carried 5 or 6 TRBV segments more frequently than controls did, and TRBV5-6, TRBV5-1 and TRBV20-1 were among them.

Trimming at V came to 6 bases and at J to 4 bases, leaving 9 bases not matched to a gene. This CDR3 has 15 residues. The germline gives CDR1 SNHLY, CDR2 FYNNEI. This receptor was taken from a girl aged 2 to 10 with multiple sclerosis. The rearrangement joins TRBV2 to TRBJ2-3, with 8 bases identical to TRBD1. Input material: blood. The CDR3 region has the DNA TGTGCCAGCAGGGGAGTGACAGGGGCCCCAGATACGCAGTATTTT. This gives the protein CASRGVTGAPDTQYF.